This T cell receptor (beta chain) was documented in a study of CD8+CD57+ T cells in acquired aplastic anemia. The authors sequenced patients whose flow cytometry had shown CD8+CD57+ cell expansion. In all patients, the disease was severe acquired aplastic anemia. The V gene's germline CDR1 is ENHRY and CDR2 SYGVKD. The CDR3 consists of 12 residues. V was trimmed by 0 bases and J by 3 bases, leaving 3 bases between them. Genomic DNA, serving as template, underwent TCR beta VDJ and CDR3 profiling. Using its own MiXCR run on the reads, TCRdb lists one record per CDR3 protein. The sample has 50,000 or so distinct CDR3 sequences, roughly three fifths seen once.

The gene calls are TRBV10-3 and TRBJ2-7; D gene ambiguous. The receptor was isolated from a human donor with aplastic anemia. Specimen: sorted CD4+, CD8+, or CD8+CD57+ T cells (not recorded which) from PBMCs. The CDR3 DNA sequence: TGTGCCATCAGTGAGTCGGGCTACGAGCAGTACTTC. This codes for CAISESGYEQYF.